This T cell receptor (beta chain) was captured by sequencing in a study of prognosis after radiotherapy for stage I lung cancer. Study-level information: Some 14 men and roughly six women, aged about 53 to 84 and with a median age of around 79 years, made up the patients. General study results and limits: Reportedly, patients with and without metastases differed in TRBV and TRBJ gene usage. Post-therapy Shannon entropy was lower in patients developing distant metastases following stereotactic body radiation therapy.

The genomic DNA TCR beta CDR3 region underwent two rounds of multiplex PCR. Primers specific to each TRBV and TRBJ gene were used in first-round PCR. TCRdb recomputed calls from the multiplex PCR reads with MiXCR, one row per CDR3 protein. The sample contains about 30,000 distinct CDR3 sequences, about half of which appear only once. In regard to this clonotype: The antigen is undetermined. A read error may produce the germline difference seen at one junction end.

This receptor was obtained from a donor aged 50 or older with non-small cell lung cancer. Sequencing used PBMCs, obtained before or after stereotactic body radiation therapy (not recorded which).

In DNA, the CDR3 is TGCAGTGCTAGATACGAAAGCGGGGCGAGGGTCTTC. Its translation: CSARYESGARVF. This chain joins TRBV20-1 and TRBJ2-1; 7 bases are a match to TRBD2. Germline V CDR1 and CDR2: DFQATT, SNEGSKA (reference sequence). CDR3 length: 12 residues.